This is a list of T cell receptor beta chains from one sample in a study of shared clonotypes between healthy human individuals. The assay was immunoSEQ multiplex PCR, and TCRdb's table has in-frame clones only and misses some. The sample carries hundreds of thousands of clones, 92% recorded once. The source material was naive CD8+ T cells sorted from blood. The receptor source for this set is a man younger than 40 in good health. The CDR3 runs from the conserved cysteine through the conserved F or W. Fields, in order: D gene, clone size, V gene, J gene, CDR3 protein, CDR3 DNA. The D gene is left open where the match is weak. Rows give clone size only sometimes, using once, few, many, or a class for an expanded clone.

.	.	TRBV4-1	TRBJ2-1	CASSGYNEQFF	TGCGCCAGCAGTGGATACAATGAGCAGTTCTTC
.	.	TRBV5-8	TRBJ2-2	CASSLVLDTGELFF	TGTGCCAGCAGCTTGGTTTTGGACACCGGGGAGCTGTTTTTT
TRBD2	once	TRBV7-6	TRBJ2-7	CASSLDPSGSSYEQYF	TGTGCCAGCAGCTTAGATCCTAGCGGGAGCTCCTACGAGCAGTACTTC
.	.	TRBV12-5	TRBJ2-3	CASGLLSGRNSDTQYF	TGTGCTAGTGGTTTGCTAAGCGGAAGGAACTCAGATACGCAGTATTTT
TRBD2	.	TRBV7-6	TRBJ2-3	CASRERLAGGTDTQYF	TGTGCCAGCAGGGAGCGACTAGCGGGAGGGACAGATACGCAGTATTTT
.	.	TRBV6-5	TRBJ2-5	CASSYSHQETQYF	TGTGCCAGCAGTTACTCGCACCAAGAGACCCAGTACTTC
TRBD2	.	TRBV10-3	TRBJ2-3	CAISESQGGYTDTQYF	TGTGCCATCAGTGAGTCGCAGGGAGGGTACACAGATACGCAGTATTTT
TRBD1	.	TRBV7-8	TRBJ1-4	CASSLRQGTTNEKLFF	TGTGCCAGCAGCCTAAGACAGGGGACAACTAATGAAAAACTGTTTTTT
.	.	TRBV25-1	TRBJ1-1	CASSEGTEAFF	TGTGCCAGCAGTGAAGGGACCGAAGCTTTCTTT
TRBD1	once	TRBV7-9	TRBJ1-1	CASSQTGGTEAFF	TGTGCCAGCAGCCAAACAGGGGGGACTGAAGCTTTCTTT
.	.	TRBV6-5	TRBJ2-7	CASSYRDEQYF	TGTGCCAGCAGCTACAGGGACGAGCAGTACTTC
.	.	TRBV28	TRBJ2-7	CASSPPLANSYEQYF	TGTGCCAGCAGTCCCCCCCTAGCGAACTCCTACGAGCAGTACTTC
.	.	TRBV14	TRBJ2-1	CASSQGHGSYNEQFF	TGTGCCAGCAGCCAAGGTCACGGGAGCTACAATGAGCAGTTCTTC
.	.	TRBV5-5	TRBJ1-1	CASSLLVPTANTEAFF	TGTGCCAGCAGCTTGCTCGTCCCTACGGCGAACACTGAAGCTTTCTTT
.	.	TRBV6-5	TRBJ1-1	CASSLQGPETEAFF	TGTGCCAGCAGTTTACAGGGTCCGGAAACTGAAGCTTTCTTT
.	.	TRBV5-5	TRBJ1-1	CASSLPPGTEAFF	TGTGCCAGCAGCTTGCCCCCCGGCACTGAAGCTTTCTTT
.	once	TRBV7-6	TRBJ2-5	CASSFLSSQETQYF	TGTGCCAGCAGCTTTCTATCAAGTCAAGAGACCCAGTACTTC
.	.	TRBV29-1	TRBJ2-7	CSDLGGGEQYF	TGCAGCGACCTAGGAGGGGGGGAGCAGTACTTC
.	.	TRBV5-1	TRBJ2-1	CASSVRDFSYNEQFF	TGCGCCAGCAGCGTCCGGGACTTTAGCTACAATGAGCAGTTCTTC
.	.	TRBV6-6	TRBJ1-5	CASGGRGRDQPQHF	TGTGCCAGTGGAGGCCGGGGAAGGGATCAGCCCCAGCATTTT
.	.	TRBV13	TRBJ2-2	CASSLVNRGELFF	TGTGCCAGCAGCTTAGTAAACCGCGGGGAGCTGTTTTTT
.	.	TRBV7-6	TRBJ2-1	CASSLSPMGPPDNEQFF	TGTGCCAGCAGCTTAAGTCCCATGGGACCGCCAGATAATGAGCAGTTCTTC
TRBD2	.	TRBV19	TRBJ2-1	CASSWGLAGRYNEQFF	TGTGCCAGTAGTTGGGGACTAGCGGGGAGATACAATGAGCAGTTCTTC
.	.	TRBV19	TRBJ2-1	CASSPYEPKNNEQFF	TGTGCCAGTAGCCCTTATGAGCCGAAGAACAATGAGCAGTTCTTC
.	.	TRBV25-1	TRBJ2-5	CASSEREAGQETQYF	TGTGCCAGCAGTGAACGGGAAGCCGGCCAAGAGACCCAGTACTTC
.	.	TRBV7-9	TRBJ2-7	CASRPSLAYEQYF	TGTGCCAGCCGGCCTAGCCTTGCCTACGAGCAGTACTTC
.	.	TRBV27	TRBJ2-1	CASSPLGTSSYNEQFF	TGTGCCAGCAGTCCCCTAGGGACTTCCTCCTACAATGAGCAGTTCTTC
.	.	TRBV10-1	TRBJ1-1	CASSAGGEAFF	TGCGCCAGCAGTGCTGGGGGCGAAGCTTTCTTT
.	.	TRBV4-1	TRBJ2-3	CASSQEGYTTDTQYF	TGCGCCAGCAGCCAAGAGGGATACACCACAGATACGCAGTATTTT
TRBD1	.	TRBV27	TRBJ2-1	CASQTGGNEQFF	TGTGCCAGCCAAACAGGGGGCAATGAGCAGTTCTTC
TRBD2	.	TRBV7-9	TRBJ2-2	CASSSVPGLAGGPSGELFF	TGTGCCAGCAGCTCAGTCCCGGGACTAGCGGGAGGGCCTTCCGGGGAGCTGTTTTTT
TRBD1	.	TRBV10-3	TRBJ2-5	CAISRTGETQETQYF	TGTGCCATCAGTCGGACAGGAGAAACCCAAGAGACCCAGTACTTC
TRBD1	.	TRBV29-1	TRBJ2-7	CSVESDRTYEQYF	TGCAGCGTTGAATCGGACAGGACCTACGAGCAGTACTTC
.	.	TRBV4-1	TRBJ2-7	CASSQATGYSYEQYF	TGCGCCAGCAGCCAGGCTACAGGGTATTCCTACGAGCAGTACTTC
.	.	TRBV29-1	TRBJ2-7	CSVTLLLPYEQYF	TGCAGCGTGACTTTACTTCTCCCCTACGAGCAGTACTTC
.	.	TRBV29-1	TRBJ2-3	CSVVSEKYTDTQYF	TGCAGCGTTGTCTCAGAAAAGTACACAGATACGCAGTATTTT
TRBD2	.	TRBV7-2	TRBJ2-5	CASSLVRLAGGFQETQYF	TGTGCCAGCAGCTTAGTAAGGCTAGCGGGAGGCTTCCAAGAGACCCAGTACTTC
TRBD2	.	TRBV7-8	TRBJ2-1	CASSLGSLADYNEQFF	TGTGCCAGCAGCTTAGGAAGCCTAGCGGACTACAATGAGCAGTTCTTC
.	.	TRBV10-3	TRBJ2-3	CAISGPGGQGTDTQYF	TGTGCCATCAGTGGTCCGGGCGGGCAGGGCACAGATACGCAGTATTTT
.	.	TRBV7-2	TRBJ2-5	CASSWGVARGEETQYF	TGTGCCAGCAGCTGGGGCGTAGCAAGGGGGGAAGAGACCCAGTACTTC
.	.	TRBV14	TRBJ2-7	CASSQLSEDPYEQYF	TGTGCCAGCAGCCAACTTAGCGAGGACCCCTACGAGCAGTACTTC
TRBD1	.	TRBV5-1	TRBJ1-4	CASSLAMSQGVEKLFF	TGCGCCAGCAGCTTGGCCATGTCTCAGGGGGTTGAAAAACTGTTTTTT
.	.	TRBV28	TRBJ2-3	CASSPDSTGMDTQYF	TGTGCCAGCAGTCCTGACTCAACTGGGATGGATACGCAGTATTTT
.	once	TRBV12-5	TRBJ1-1	CASGLVGGQLGDTEAFF	TGTGCTAGTGGTTTGGTAGGCGGACAGCTTGGGGACACTGAAGCTTTCTTT
.	.	TRBV13	TRBJ2-6	CASSVTGNSGANVLTF	TGTGCCAGCAGCGTAACGGGGAACTCTGGGGCCAACGTCCTGACTTTC
.	.	TRBV5-8	TRBJ2-7	CASIPWKGPREQYF	TGTGCCAGCATCCCATGGAAAGGCCCCAGGGAGCAGTACTTC
TRBD1	.	TRBV7-9	TRBJ2-2	CASSLGTGTLTGELFF	TGTGCCAGCAGCTTAGGGACAGGGACGCTCACCGGGGAGCTGTTTTTT
TRBD2	.	TRBV4-3	TRBJ2-1	CASSQDPTSGRSTYNEQFF	TGCGCCAGCAGCCAAGACCCCACTAGCGGGAGATCGACGTACAATGAGCAGTTCTTC
.	.	TRBV14	TRBJ2-7	CASSHLEFREGGYEQYF	TGTGCCAGCAGCCACCTGGAATTTCGCGAAGGAGGATACGAGCAGTACTTC
TRBD1	.	TRBV5-4	TRBJ2-7	CASSLGQGSYEQYF	TGTGCCAGCAGTTTAGGACAGGGGTCCTACGAGCAGTACTTC
.	.	TRBV10-2	TRBJ2-3	CASSESRAITDTQYF	TGCGCCAGCAGTGAGTCTCGGGCCATCACAGATACGCAGTATTTT
TRBD1	.	TRBV5-1	TRBJ2-2	CASSFDRGPLTGELFF	TGCGCCAGCAGCTTTGACAGGGGTCCATTAACCGGGGAGCTGTTTTTT
TRBD1	.	TRBV6-5	TRBJ2-7	CASSYSTTGVSYEQYF	TGTGCCAGCAGTTACTCCACTACAGGGGTATCCTACGAGCAGTACTTC
TRBD2	.	TRBV10-2	TRBJ2-3	CASSSPGFRREMEADTQYF	TGCGCCAGCAGTTCCCCGGGATTCCGGCGGGAGATGGAGGCAGATACGCAGTATTTT